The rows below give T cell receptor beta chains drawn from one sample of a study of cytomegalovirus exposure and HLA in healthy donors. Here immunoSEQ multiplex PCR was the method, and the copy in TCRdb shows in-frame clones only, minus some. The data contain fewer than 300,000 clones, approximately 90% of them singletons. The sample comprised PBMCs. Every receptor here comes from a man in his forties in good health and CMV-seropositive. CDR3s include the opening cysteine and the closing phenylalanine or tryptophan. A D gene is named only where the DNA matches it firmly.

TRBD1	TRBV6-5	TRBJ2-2	CASSFSGTGNTGELFF	TGTGCCAGCAGTTTCTCCGGGACAGGGAACACCGGGGAGCTGTTTTTT
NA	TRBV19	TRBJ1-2	CASSIQQGYYGYTF	TGTGCCAGTAGTATCCAACAGGGCTACTATGGCTACACCTTC
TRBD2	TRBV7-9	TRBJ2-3	CASSSVAGPADTQYF	TGTGCCAGCAGCTCAGTAGCGGGCCCGGCAGATACGCAGTATTTT
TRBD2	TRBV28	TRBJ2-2	CASSLGTSGSRRKELFF	TGTGCCAGCAGTTTAGGGACTAGCGGGAGTCGGCGGAAAGAGCTGTTTTTT
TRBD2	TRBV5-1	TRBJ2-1	CASSTTSGDPGEQFF	TGCGCCAGCAGCACGACTAGCGGGGACCCGGGTGAGCAGTTCTTC
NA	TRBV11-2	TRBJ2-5	CASSVSPSMETQYF	TGTGCCAGCAGCGTTTCCCCCAGTATGGAGACCCAGTACTTC
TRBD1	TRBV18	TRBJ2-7	CASSRSGTGGDEQYF	TGTGCCAGCTCAAGATCCGGGACAGGGGGAGACGAGCAGTACTTC
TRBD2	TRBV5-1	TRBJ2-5	CASSLASSGSSETQYF	TGCGCCAGCAGCTTGGCGTCTAGCGGGAGCTCGGAGACCCAGTACTTC
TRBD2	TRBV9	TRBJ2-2	CASSVGILGLAGNTGELFF	TGTGCCAGCAGCGTGGGAATCCTCGGACTAGCGGGGAACACCGGGGAGCTGTTTTTT
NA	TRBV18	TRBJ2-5	CASSPPSRRGETQYF	TGTGCCAGCTCACCACCGTCCAGGCGCGGGGAGACCCAGTACTTC
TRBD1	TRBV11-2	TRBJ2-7	CASSGNRGYYEQYF	TGTGCCAGCAGCGGAAACAGGGGTTACTACGAGCAGTACTTC
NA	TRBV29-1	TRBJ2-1	CSTGGAGEQFF	TGCAGCACAGGGGGGGCAGGTGAGCAGTTCTTC
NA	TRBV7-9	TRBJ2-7	CASSLLASYEQYF	TGTGCCAGCAGCTTACTAGCGTCCTACGAGCAGTACTTC
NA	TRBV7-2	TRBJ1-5	CASSFRRTSNQPQHF	TGTGCCAGCAGTTTTAGGAGGACTAGCAATCAGCCCCAGCATTTT
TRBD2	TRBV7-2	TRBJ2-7	CASSGGLAGGYEQYF	TGTGCCAGCAGCGGGGGACTAGCGGGAGGCTACGAGCAGTACTTC
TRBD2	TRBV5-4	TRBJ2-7	CASSSGLAGIYEQYF	TGTGCCAGCAGCTCGGGACTAGCGGGAATCTACGAGCAGTACTTC